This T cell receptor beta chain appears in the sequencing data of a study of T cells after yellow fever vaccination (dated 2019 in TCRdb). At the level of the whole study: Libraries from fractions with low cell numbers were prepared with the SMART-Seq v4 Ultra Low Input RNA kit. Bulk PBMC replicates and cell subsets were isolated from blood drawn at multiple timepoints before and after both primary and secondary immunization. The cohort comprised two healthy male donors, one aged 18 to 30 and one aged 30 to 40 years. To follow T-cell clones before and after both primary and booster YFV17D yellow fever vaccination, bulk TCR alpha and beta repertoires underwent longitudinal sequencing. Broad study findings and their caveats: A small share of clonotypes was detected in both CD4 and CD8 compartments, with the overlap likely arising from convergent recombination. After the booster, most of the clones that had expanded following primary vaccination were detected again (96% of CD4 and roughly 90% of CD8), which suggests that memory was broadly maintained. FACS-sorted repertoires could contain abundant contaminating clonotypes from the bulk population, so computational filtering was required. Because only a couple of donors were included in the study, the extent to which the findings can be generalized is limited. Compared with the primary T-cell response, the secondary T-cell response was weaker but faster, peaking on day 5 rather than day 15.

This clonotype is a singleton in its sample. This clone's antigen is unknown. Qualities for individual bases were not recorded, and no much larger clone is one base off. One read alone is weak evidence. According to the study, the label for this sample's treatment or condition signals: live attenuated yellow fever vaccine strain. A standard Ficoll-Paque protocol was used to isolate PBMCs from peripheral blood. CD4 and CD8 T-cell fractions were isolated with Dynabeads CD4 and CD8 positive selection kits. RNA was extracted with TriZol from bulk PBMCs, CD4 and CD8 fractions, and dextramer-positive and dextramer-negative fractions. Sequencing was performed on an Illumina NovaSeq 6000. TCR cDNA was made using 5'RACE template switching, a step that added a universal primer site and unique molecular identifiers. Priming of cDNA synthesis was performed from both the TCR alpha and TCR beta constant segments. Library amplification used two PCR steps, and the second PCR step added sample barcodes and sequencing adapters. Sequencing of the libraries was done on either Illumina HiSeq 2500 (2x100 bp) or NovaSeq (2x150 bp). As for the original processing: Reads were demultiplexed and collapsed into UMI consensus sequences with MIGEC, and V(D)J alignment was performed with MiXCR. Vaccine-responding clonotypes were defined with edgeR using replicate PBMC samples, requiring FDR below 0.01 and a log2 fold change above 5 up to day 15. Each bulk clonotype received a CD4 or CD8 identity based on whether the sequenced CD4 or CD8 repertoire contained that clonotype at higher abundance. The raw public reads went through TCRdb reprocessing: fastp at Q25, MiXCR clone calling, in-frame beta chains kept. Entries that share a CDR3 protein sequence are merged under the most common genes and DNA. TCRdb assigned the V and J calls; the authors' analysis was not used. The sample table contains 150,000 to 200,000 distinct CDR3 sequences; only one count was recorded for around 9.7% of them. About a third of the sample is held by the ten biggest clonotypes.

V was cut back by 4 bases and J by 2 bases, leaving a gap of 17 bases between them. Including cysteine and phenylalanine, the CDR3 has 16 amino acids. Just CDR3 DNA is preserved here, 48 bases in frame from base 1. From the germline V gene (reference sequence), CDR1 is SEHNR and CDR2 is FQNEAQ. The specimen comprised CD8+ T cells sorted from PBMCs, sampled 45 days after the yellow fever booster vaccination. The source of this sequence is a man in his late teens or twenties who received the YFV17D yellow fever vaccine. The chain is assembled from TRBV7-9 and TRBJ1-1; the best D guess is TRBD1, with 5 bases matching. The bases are TGTGCCAGCAGCTCCGTAAGGACAAACCTTAACACTGAAGCTTTCTTT. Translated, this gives CASSSVRTNLNTEAFF. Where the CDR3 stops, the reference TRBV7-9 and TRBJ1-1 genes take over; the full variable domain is DTGVSQNPRHKITKRGQNVTFRCDPISEHNRLYWYRQTLGQGPEFLTYFQNEAQLEKSRLLSDRFSAERPKGSFSTLEIQRTEQGDSAMYLCASSSVRTNLNTEAFFGQGTRLTVV.